A single sample is the source of the 32 T cell receptor beta chains below, sequenced in a study of blood T cell repertoires in COVID-19. The method was immunoSEQ multiplex PCR; TCRdb's version includes in-frame clones alone and lacks a portion of them. Of more than 100,000 clones in the sample, roughly 89% were seen once. Sequenced input: peripheral blood. The source is a man aged 50-59 years with active or convalescent COVID-19.

The V call is TRBV2, the J call TRBJ1-1; 9 bases line up with TRBD1. V trimming: 5 bases; J trimming: 4 bases; junction bases outside the gene matches: 5. Per the germline V gene, CDR1 is SNHLY and CDR2 is FYNNEI. The CDR3 consists of 14 residues. CDR3 coding DNA: TGTGCCAGCAGTCTCCGGGACAGGGTCACTGAAGCTTTCTTT. It encodes CASSLRDRVTEAFF.

The V call is TRBV13, the J call TRBJ2-1; 14 bases are shared with TRBD2. The CDR3 contains 17 residues. V was clipped by 5 bases and J by 3 bases; unmatched bases: 6. Germline CDR1 and CDR2: PRHDT and FYEKMQ (reference sequence). CDR3 amino acids: CASSPTSGGAFYNEQFF. The CDR3 coding sequence is TGTGCCAGCAGCCCGACTAGCGGGGGGGCCTTCTACAATGAGCAGTTCTTC.

V and J are TRBV11-2 and TRBJ2-7; D possibly corresponds to TRBD1 (7 bases). CDR1 and CDR2 (germline): SGHAT, FQNNGV. V lost 1 base, J lost 3 bases, and 16 bases lay in between. This CDR3 is built from 16 residues. Written as DNA, the CDR3 is TGTGCCAGCAGCTTAGCTTACGGACAGGAGGGCTACGAGCAGTACTTC. Translating gives CASSLAYGQEGYEQYF. Full variable domain (missing parts from reference TRBV11-2 and TRBJ2-7): EAGVAQSPRYKIIEKRQSVAFWCNPISGHATLYWYQQILGQGPKLLIQFQNNGVVDDSQLPKDRFSAERLKGVDSTLKIQPAKLEDSAVYLCASSLAYGQEGYEQYFGPGTRLTVT.

The rearrangement links TRBV5-4 to TRBJ1-1; D remains ambiguous. Per germline, CDR1 SGHNT and CDR2 YYREEE (reference sequence). V was trimmed by 0 bases and J by 3 bases, leaving 15 bases between them. The length of the CDR3 is 16 residues. CDR3 coding DNA: TGTGCCAGCAGCTTGGCCTCGGGTATGAGGTACACTGAAGCTTTCTTT. Translating gives CASSLASGMRYTEAFF.

This clone has just one count. The rearrangement uses TRBV9 and TRBJ2-7; D perhaps matches TRBD2 (6 bases). Germline-derived CDR1 and CDR2 are SGDLS and YYNGEE. The CDR3 contains 15 residues. Trimming left V 4 bases short and J 5 bases short, with 19 bases between. For the CDR3, the DNA is TGTGCCAGCAGCCCAGCGGGCAGGAGTGGCGACGAGCAGTACTTC. It encodes CASSPAGRSGDEQYF.

The V and J genes are TRBV2 and TRBJ2-4, with 15 bases that match TRBD2. V was clipped by 7 bases and J by 0 bases; unmatched bases: 13. The CDR3 loop spans 20 amino acids. CDR1 and CDR2 (germline): SNHLY, FYNNEI. The CDR3 here is CASTIGTSGRKRLAKNIQYF. CDR3 bases: TGTGCCAGCACCATTGGGACTAGCGGGAGGAAGAGACTAGCCAAAAACATTCAGTACTTC.

The rearrangement links TRBV2 to TRBJ1-5; D call uncertain. Germline lookup yields CDR1 SNHLY and CDR2 FYNNEI. Trimming removed 2 bases at V and 0 bases at J, with 8 bases between. CDR3 length: 15 amino acids. The CDR3 bases are TGTGCCAGCAGTGAATTCGGTTATAGCAATCAGCCCCAGCATTTT. Translating it yields CASSEFGYSNQPQHF.

The chain employs TRBV19 and TRBJ1-5; D uncertain. V was pared by 0 bases and J by 6 bases, with 6 bases between. The CDR3 has 13 residues. In germline, CDR1 is LNHDA, CDR2 SQIVND (reference sequence). The DNA of the CDR3 is TGTGCCAGTAGTATAGATCGGAGTCAGCCCCAGCATTTT. It codes for CASSIDRSQPQHF. Looking up the rest from reference TRBV19 and TRBJ1-5 gives the full variable domain: DGGITQSPKYLFRKEGQNVTLSCEQNLNHDAMYWYRQDPGQGLRLIYYSQIVNDFQKGDIAEGYSVSREKKESFPLTVTSAQKNPTAFYLCASSIDRSQPQHFGDGTRLSIL.

The V gene is TRBV28, the J gene TRBJ1-5, with TRBD1 matching 8 bases. This CDR3 region has 14 residues. Unmatched junction bases numbered 6, after V lost 4 bases and J lost 7 bases. Germline V gives CDR1 MDHEN, CDR2 SYDVKM. The CDR3 reads CASSSAGGRQPQHF. DNA for the CDR3: TGTGCCAGCAGTTCCGCAGGGGGCCGACAGCCCCAGCATTTT.

V usage is TRBV3-1 (or the pseudogene TRBV3-2) and J usage is TRBJ1-5; 7 positions agree with TRBD1. This CDR3 is built from 15 residues. V lost 1 base to trimming and J lost 2 bases; unmatched junction nucleotides: 2. Germline lookup yields CDR1 LGHDT and CDR2 YNNKEL (reference sequence). The CDR3 reads CASSQGTGGNQPQHF. As DNA, the CDR3 is TGTGCCAGCAGCCAAGGGACAGGCGGCAATCAGCCCCAGCATTTT.

The chain recombines TRBV6-5 with TRBJ2-2, with D possibly matching TRBD1 (5 bases). Trimming left V 4 bases short and J 7 bases short, with 16 bases between. The length of the CDR3 is 15 residues. Germline CDR1 reads MNHEY; CDR2 reads SVGAGI. The CDR3 region has the DNA TGTGCCAGCAGTTCCGTGCGCAGGGCGAACGGGGAGCTGTTTTTT. The encoded protein is CASSSVRRANGELFF.

This chain connects TRBV7-2 to TRBJ2-1, with D tentatively TRBD2 (5 bases). The V gene's germline CDR1 is SGHTA and CDR2 FQGNSA. The ends were cut back, 8 bases at V and 8 bases at J, with 16 bases in the middle. This CDR3 spans 13 amino acids. The CDR3 nucleotides are TGTGCCAGCCTTTATGTCTCGGGGTATGAGCAGTTCTTC. Translating gives CASLYVSGYEQFF.

This clone was seen just once. CDR3 bases: TGCAGCGTGAGGGACAGGGGACAAGATACGCAGTATTTT. Its translation is CSVRDRGQDTQYF. The rearrangement joins TRBV29-1 to TRBJ2-3; 10 bases line up with TRBD1. CDR3 length: 13 residues. Germline V gives CDR1 SQVTM, CDR2 ANQGSEA. After removal of 6 bases from V and 5 bases from J, the junction contained 5 bases not matched to a gene.

The rearrangement links TRBV5-1 to TRBJ2-7; 7 positions match TRBD2. The length of the CDR3 is 15 residues. CDR1 is SGHRS, CDR2 YFSETQ, per germline. V gave up 5 bases and J gave up 2 bases; unmatched junction bases: 10. The CDR3 DNA sequence: TGCGCCAGCAGTCTAACCGCGGGGGTAGCCTACGAGCAGTACTTC. The encoded protein is CASSLTAGVAYEQYF.

This chain joins TRBV5-4 and TRBJ2-6, with TRBD2 matching over 7 bases. Germline V gives CDR1 SGHNT, CDR2 YYREEE (reference sequence). The CDR3 contains 18 residues. V lost 0 bases to trimming and J lost 1 base; unmatched junction nucleotides: 7. The CDR3 sequence is CASSLGLALSSGANVLTF. CDR3 sequence (DNA): TGTGCCAGCAGCTTGGGACTAGCCCTATCGTCTGGGGCCAACGTCCTGACTTTC.

The rearrangement joins TRBV9 to TRBJ1-2; TRBD1 matches at 7 bases. CDR3 size: 16 residues. The trim removed 0 bases at V and 2 bases at J, leaving 7 bases unmatched. In germline, CDR1 is SGDLS, CDR2 YYNGEE. CDR3 residues: CASSVGTGRQNYGYTF. The DNA for the CDR3 is TGTGCCAGCAGCGTAGGGACAGGCCGGCAGAACTATGGCTACACCTTC.

CDR3 region: CAIHTRSDGYTF. DNA for the CDR3: TGTGCCATCCATACCCGTTCGGATGGCTACACCTTC. The chain carries TRBV7-9 and TRBJ1-2; D ambiguous. V lost 10 bases and J lost 6, with 15 bases in between. Germline V CDR1 and CDR2: SEHNR, FQNEAQ (reference sequence). The CDR3 length is 12 residues. Full variable domain (missing parts from reference TRBV7-9 and TRBJ1-2): DTGVSQNPRHKITKRGQNVTFRCDPISEHNRLYWYRQTLGQGPEFLTYFQNEAQLEKSRLLSDRFSAERPKGSFSTLEIQRTEQGDSAMYLCAIHTRSDGYTFGSGTRLTVV.

The rearrangement uses TRBV15 and TRBJ1-5; the D is unclear. Germline values: CDR1 LNHNV, CDR2 YYDKDF (reference sequence). Trimming shortened V by 0 bases and J by 13 bases, and 7 bases separated the two germline ends. The CDR3 loop spans 11 amino acids. The CDR3 DNA reads TGTGCCACCAGCAGAGATCAGAGGCAGCATTTT. The encoded protein is CATSRDQRQHF.

V is TRBV19 and J is TRBJ2-7; 13 nucleotides align to TRBD2. Trimming took 1 base from V and 2 from J; bases not matched to a gene: 2. The CDR3 runs 16 residues. Germline assignment: CDR1 LNHDA and CDR2 SQIVND (reference sequence). Written as DNA, the CDR3 is TGTGCCAGTAGTATAGTTGGGACTAGCGGGGCCTACGAGCAGTACTTC. It yields the protein CASSIVGTSGAYEQYF.

The chain links TRBV27 to TRBJ2-7; 9 bases align to TRBD1. The CDR3 runs to 14 residues. V trimming: 6 bases; J trimming: 4 bases; junction bases outside the gene matches: 7. In germline, CDR1 is MNHEY, CDR2 SMNVEV (reference sequence). The CDR3 protein is CASSRQGDGYEQYF. The DNA of the CDR3 is TGTGCCAGCAGCCGACAGGGGGACGGGTACGAGCAGTACTTC.

The rearrangement links TRBV6-1 to TRBJ2-1; D gene uncertain. Germline V gives CDR1 MNHNS, CDR2 SASEGT. The germline V and J ends were trimmed by 0 bases and 15 bases, with 15 bases remaining between them. The CDR3 spans 13 residues. CDR3: CASSEALRVLLFF. The CDR3 DNA is TGTGCCAGCAGTGAAGCGCTTCGAGTTCTTCTGTTCTTC.

The chain carries TRBV7-2 and TRBJ2-1; D unclear. Germline V gene sequence: CDR1 SGHTA, CDR2 FQGNSA. The CDR3 consists of 16 residues. V was trimmed by 0 bases and J by 0 bases, leaving 9 bases between them. The CDR3 reads CASSLAPPSSYNEQFF. As DNA, the CDR3 is TGTGCCAGCAGCTTAGCCCCCCCTAGCTCCTACAATGAGCAGTTCTTC.

The chain employs TRBV5-4 and TRBJ1-2; the D gene is possibly TRBD1 (5 bases). V was pared by 0 bases and J by 7 bases, with 16 bases between. The CDR3 contains 15 residues. Per the germline V gene, CDR1 is SGHNT and CDR2 is YYREEE (reference sequence). CDR3 sequence (DNA): TGTGCCAGCAGCTTGGATGGCAAAGGGGTCGGTGGCTACACCTTC. As protein: CASSLDGKGVGGYTF.

This chain joins TRBV24-1 and TRBJ2-3, with 7 bases aligning to TRBD2. Unmatched junction bases numbered 6, after V lost 7 bases and J lost 0 bases. Germline V gene lookup returns CDR1 KGHDR and CDR2 SFDVKD. The CDR3 consists of 15 residues. The CDR3 DNA follows: TGTGCCACCAGCCAGCGGGACCCTAGCACAGATACGCAGTATTTT. This gives the protein CATSQRDPSTDTQYF.

The CDR3 loop reads CASNSQGLGGYTF. DNA for the CDR3: TGTGCCAGCAACTCACAGGGGCTGGGTGGCTACACCTTC. The chain combines TRBV6-5 with TRBJ1-2, with 7 bases matching TRBD1. V lost 7 bases and J lost 7; bases outside the gene matches: 9. The CDR3 has 13 residues. Germline V gene lookup returns CDR1 MNHEY and CDR2 SVGAGI.

This chain uses TRBV10-3 with TRBJ1-4; no clear D. The V and J ends lost 3 bases and 7 bases respectively, with 12 bases between them. The CDR3 sequence is 14 residues long. Germline V CDR1 and CDR2: ENHRY, SYGVKD. In DNA, the CDR3 is TGTGCCATCAGTGACGGGTCCGGTGGTGAAAAACTGTTTTTT. It translates to CAISDGSGGEKLFF.

This sequence joins TRBV29-1 and TRBJ2-6; 9 nucleotides match TRBD1. The length of the CDR3 is 15 residues. Trimming took 3 bases from V and 4 from J; bases not matched to a gene: 4. CDR1 SQVTM and CDR2 ANQGSEA come from the germline V gene. The CDR3 sequence: CSVDTGGSGANVLTF. The CDR3 DNA reads as TGCAGCGTTGATACAGGGGGCTCAGGGGCCAACGTCCTGACTTTC.

The chain carries TRBV14 and TRBJ2-3; D is undetermined. The CDR3 covers 15 residues. The V gene lost 1 base and the J gene lost 0 bases, with 8 bases spanning the gap. The germline gives CDR1 SGHDN, CDR2 FVKESK. The CDR3 protein is CASSQGDFSTDTQYF. Here the CDR3 DNA reads TGTGCCAGCAGCCAAGGAGACTTCAGCACAGATACGCAGTATTTT.

V gene TRBV5-6 combines with J gene TRBJ2-7; no definite D call. Germline assignment: CDR1 SGHDT and CDR2 YYEEEE. V was trimmed by 1 base and J by 0 bases, leaving 14 bases between them. This CDR3 is 16 amino acids long. The CDR3 reads CASSLFGSYSSYEQYF. The CDR3 DNA is TGTGCCAGCAGCTTGTTTGGCAGCTACAGCTCCTACGAGCAGTACTTC.

The CDR3 loop is CASSLVIGTGSSEQFF. In nucleotides, the CDR3 is TGTGCCAGCAGCTTAGTCATCGGGACAGGGTCCTCTGAGCAGTTCTTC. The gene calls are TRBV7-9 and TRBJ2-1, with 9 bases matching TRBD1. The CDR3 covers 16 residues. V lost 1 base to trimming and J lost 9 bases; unmatched junction nucleotides: 10. The V gene's germline CDR1 is SEHNR and CDR2 FQNEAQ (reference sequence).

V is TRBV6-4 and J is TRBJ2-7; 11 bases map to TRBD1. The CDR3 spans 17 residues. Trimming took 6 bases from V and 5 from J; bases not matched to a gene: 15. In germline, CDR1 is MRHNA, CDR2 SNTAGT. The CDR3 loop is CASRMGLDRGQVNEQYF. The CDR3 DNA is TGTGCCAGCAGAATGGGACTGGACAGGGGGCAGGTGAACGAGCAGTACTTC.

The chain uses TRBV7-9 and TRBJ1-1; possible D gene TRBD1, 6 bases. This CDR3 is 15 amino acids long. Germline CDR1 is SEHNR and CDR2 is FQNEAQ (reference sequence). The V end lost 5 bases, the J end lost 0 bases, and 13 bases lay between the germline ends. CDR3 DNA sequence: TGTGCCAGCAGCACCGAGACAGGAGTGAACACTGAAGCTTTCTTT. Its translation: CASSTETGVNTEAFF.